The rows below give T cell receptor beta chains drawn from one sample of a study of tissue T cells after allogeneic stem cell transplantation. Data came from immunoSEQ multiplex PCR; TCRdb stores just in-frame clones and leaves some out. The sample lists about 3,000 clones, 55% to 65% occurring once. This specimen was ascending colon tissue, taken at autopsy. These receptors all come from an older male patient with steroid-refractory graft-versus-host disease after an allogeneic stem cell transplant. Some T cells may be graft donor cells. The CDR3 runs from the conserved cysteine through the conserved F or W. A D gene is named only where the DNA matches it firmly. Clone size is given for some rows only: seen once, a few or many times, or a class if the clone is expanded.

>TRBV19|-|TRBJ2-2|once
TGTGCCAGTAGTGCGAGGGTCGGGGCCGCCGGGGAGCTGTTTTTT
CASSARVGAAGELFF
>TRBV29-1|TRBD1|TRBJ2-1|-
TGCAGCGTTGTTCGATCGGGACAGGCCGGGAGTGAGCAGTTCTTC
CSVVRSGQAGSEQFF
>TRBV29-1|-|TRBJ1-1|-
TGCAGCGTCAGAAGGGGCGGGGGGAACACTGAAGCTTTCTTT
CSVRRGGGNTEAFF
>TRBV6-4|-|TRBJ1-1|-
TGTGCCAGCAGTGACTCGATTGGGGGGACTGAAGCTTTCTTT
CASSDSIGGTEAFF
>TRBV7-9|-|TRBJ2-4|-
TGTGCCAGCAGCAACGAATTGGACGCTATTCAGTACTTC
CASSNELDAIQYF
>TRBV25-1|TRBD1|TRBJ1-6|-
TGTGCCAGCAGCCGGACAGGGGATTCACCCCTCCACTTT
CASSRTGDSPLHF
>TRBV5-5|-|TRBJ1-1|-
TGTGCCAGCAGCTTTCAAGGGACTGAAGCTTTCTTT
CASSFQGTEAFF
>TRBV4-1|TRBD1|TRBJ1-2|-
TGCGCCAGCAGCCAAGAATACGGACCGGGACAGGGTTCTGGCTACACCTTC
CASSQEYGPGQGSGYTF
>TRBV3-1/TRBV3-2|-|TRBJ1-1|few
TGTGCCAGCAGCCGGGCCGGAGCAGGATACACTGAAGCTTTCTTT
CASSRAGAGYTEAFF
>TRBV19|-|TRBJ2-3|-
TGTGCCAGTAGTATCCCCAATGTGGGGGCAGATACGCAGTATTTT
CASSIPNVGADTQYF
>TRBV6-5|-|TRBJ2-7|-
TGTGCCTCAGCAGAACCGGGGAGGACCTACGAGCAGTACTTC
CASAEPGRTYEQYF
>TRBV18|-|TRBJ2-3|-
TGTGCCAGCTCCCGACAGCCAGCAGATACGCAGTATTTT
CASSRQPADTQYF
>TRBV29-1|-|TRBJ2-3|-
TGCAGCTGTCGGGGGTGGGATACGCAGTATTTT
CSCRGWDTQYF
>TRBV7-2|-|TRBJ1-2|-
TGTGCCAGCAGCTTGGCCGTAAGCCTCCGGGCGGGCTATGGCTACACCTTC
CASSLAVSLRAGYGYTF
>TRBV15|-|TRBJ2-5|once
TGTGCCACCAGCTACAGGCCTAAAGAGACCCAGTACTTC
CATSYRPKETQYF
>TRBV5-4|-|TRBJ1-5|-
TGTGCCATCTCCAGGGACGGCAATCAGCCCCAGCATTTT
CAISRDGNQPQHF
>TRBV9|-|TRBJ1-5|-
TGTGCCAGCAGCGTAGGAACAGCGCCGGACGCCATGGAGCCCCAGCATTTT
CASSVGTAPDAMEPQHF
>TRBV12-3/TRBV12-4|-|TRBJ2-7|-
TGTGCCAGCAGCCTCAGGGGCCACGAGCAGTACTTC
CASSLRGHEQYF
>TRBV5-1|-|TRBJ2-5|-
TGCGCCAGCAGCTTGGTGGAGACCCAGTACTTC
CASSLVETQYF
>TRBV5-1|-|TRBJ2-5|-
TGCGCCAGCAGCTCCCGGGACCCCGTTGGAGAGACCCAGTACTTC
CASSSRDPVGETQYF
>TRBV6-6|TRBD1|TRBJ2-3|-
TGTGCCAGCAGACAGGGACAGCTCACAGATACGCAGTATTTT
CASRQGQLTDTQYF
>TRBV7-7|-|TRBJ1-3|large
TGTGCCAGCAGCACTCCCCGGGACGGAGATCGGGGCACCATATATTTT
CASSTPRDGDRGTIYF
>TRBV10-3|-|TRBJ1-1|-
TGTGCCATCTGTGCGGACAGTAGCACTGAAGCTTTCTTT
CAICADSSTEAFF
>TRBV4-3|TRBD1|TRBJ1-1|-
TGCGCCAGCAGCCAAGGCACAGGGGACACCAGAACATGGGCCACTGAAGCTTTCTTT
CASSQGTGDTRTWATEAFF
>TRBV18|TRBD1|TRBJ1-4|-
TGTGCCAGCTCCCCAGGGGGCAGGTCTGAAAAACTGTTTTTT
CASSPGGRSEKLFF
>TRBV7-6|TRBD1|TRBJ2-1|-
TGTGCCAGCAGTCAGTTCTCCCGGGACAGCTACAATGAGCAGTTCTTC
CASSQFSRDSYNEQFF
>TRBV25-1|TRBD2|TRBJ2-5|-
TGTGCCAGCAGAAGGCTAGCGGAGGAGACCCAGTACTTC
CASRRLAEETQYF
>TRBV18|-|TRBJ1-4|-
TGTGCCAGCTCACCGGTGAAAGCAACTAATGAAAAACTGTTTTTT
CASSPVKATNEKLFF
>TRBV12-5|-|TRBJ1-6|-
TGTGCTAGTGGTCGGGGGCCAGGAGGTTCACCCCTCCACTTT
CASGRGPGGSPLHF
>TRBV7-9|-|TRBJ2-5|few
TGTGCCAGCAGCTTTTGGGGTGGCGAGACCCAGTACTTC
CASSFWGGETQYF
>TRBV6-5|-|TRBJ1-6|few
TGTGCCGCCGCGGTTGGAGATTATAATTCACCCCTCCACTTT
CAAAVGDYNSPLHF
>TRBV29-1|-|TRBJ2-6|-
TGCAGCGTTGTGGGTTCTGGGGCCAACGTCCTGACTTTC
CSVVGSGANVLTF